Below, one T cell receptor beta chain is given with its context. The antigen is not known. These data belong to a study of post-analysis software for immune sequencing data. Study-level information: Recorded disease courses covered relapsing-remitting, secondary progressive and progressive-relapsing multiple sclerosis. Some patients had no subtype annotation.

The CDR3 sequence is 16 residues long. The V end lost 0 bases, the J end lost 4 bases, and 14 bases lay between the germline ends. From germline, CDR1 is SGHDN and CDR2 FVKESK. Researchers reported that TCR beta cDNA libraries carried unique molecular identifiers. Between roughly 0.95 and 10 million T cells gave rise to hundreds of thousands of cDNA molecules. Via MiXCR, TCRdb re-called the PCR reads, giving one row per CDR3 protein. This table has 600,000 to 700,000 distinct CDR3 sequences, approximately 59% appearing once. General study results and limits: Higher frequency in patients than in controls was seen for about five TRBV segments, with TRBV5-6, TRBV5-1 and TRBV20-1 among them. Compared with controls, patients showed significantly lower normalized Chao1 diversity.

This chain uses TRBV14 with TRBJ2-3; maybe TRBD1 (6 bases). The sequenced sample was blood. The clonotype was recovered from a girl under 10 years old with multiple sclerosis. The CDR3 DNA follows: TGTGCCAGCAGCCAAGACCGAAGACAGGCAGCAGATACGCAGTATTTT. This sequence encodes CASSQDRRQAADTQYF.